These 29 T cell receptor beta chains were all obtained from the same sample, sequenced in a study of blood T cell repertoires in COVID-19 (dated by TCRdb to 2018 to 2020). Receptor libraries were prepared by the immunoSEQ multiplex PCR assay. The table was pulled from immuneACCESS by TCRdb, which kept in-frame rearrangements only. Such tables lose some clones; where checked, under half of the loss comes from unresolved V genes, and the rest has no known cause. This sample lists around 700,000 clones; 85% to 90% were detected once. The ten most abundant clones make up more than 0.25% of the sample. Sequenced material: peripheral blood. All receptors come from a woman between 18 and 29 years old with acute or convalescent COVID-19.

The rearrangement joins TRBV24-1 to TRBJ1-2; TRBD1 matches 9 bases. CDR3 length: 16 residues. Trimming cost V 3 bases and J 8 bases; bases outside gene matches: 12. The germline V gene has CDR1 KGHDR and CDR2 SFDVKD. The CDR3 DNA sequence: TGTGCCACCAGTGATCCGGGACAGGGCAGGTGGAAAGGCTACACCTTC. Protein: CATSDPGQGRWKGYTF.

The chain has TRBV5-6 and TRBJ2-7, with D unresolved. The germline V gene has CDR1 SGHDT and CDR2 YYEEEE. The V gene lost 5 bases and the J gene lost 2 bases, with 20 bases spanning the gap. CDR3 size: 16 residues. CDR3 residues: CASSIRPTVVTYEQYF. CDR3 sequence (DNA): TGTGCCAGCAGTATTCGCCCCACAGTCGTCACCTACGAGCAGTACTTC.

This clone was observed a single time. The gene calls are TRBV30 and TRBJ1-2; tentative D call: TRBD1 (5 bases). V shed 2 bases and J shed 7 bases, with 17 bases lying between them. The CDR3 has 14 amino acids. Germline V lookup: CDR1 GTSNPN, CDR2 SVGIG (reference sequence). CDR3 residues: CAWSQAGRFGGYTF. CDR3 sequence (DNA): TGTGCCTGGAGTCAGGCAGGGAGGTTCGGTGGCTACACCTTC.

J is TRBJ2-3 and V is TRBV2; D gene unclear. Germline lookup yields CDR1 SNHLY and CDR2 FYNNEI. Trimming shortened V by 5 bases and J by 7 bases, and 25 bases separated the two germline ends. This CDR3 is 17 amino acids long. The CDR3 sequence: CASSRRLTAQGRHTQYF. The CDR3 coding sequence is TGTGCCAGCAGTCGGCGTTTAACAGCCCAAGGAAGACATACGCAGTATTTT.

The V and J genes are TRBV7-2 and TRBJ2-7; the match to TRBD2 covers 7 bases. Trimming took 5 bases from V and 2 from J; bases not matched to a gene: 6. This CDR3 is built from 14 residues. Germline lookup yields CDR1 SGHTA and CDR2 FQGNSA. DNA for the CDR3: TGTGCCAGCAGCGTCCGGGGGGAGACCTACGAGCAGTACTTC. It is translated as CASSVRGETYEQYF.

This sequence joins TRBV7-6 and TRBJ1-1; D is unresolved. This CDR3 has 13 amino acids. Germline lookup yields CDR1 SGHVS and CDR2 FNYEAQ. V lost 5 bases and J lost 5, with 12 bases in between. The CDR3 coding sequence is TGTGCCAGCAGCCTAGTCACGGGGACTGAAGCTTTCTTT. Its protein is CASSLVTGTEAFF.

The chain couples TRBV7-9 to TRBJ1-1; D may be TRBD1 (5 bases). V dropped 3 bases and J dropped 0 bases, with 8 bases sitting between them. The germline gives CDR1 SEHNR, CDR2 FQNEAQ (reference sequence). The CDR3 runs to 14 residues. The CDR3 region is CASSFGTMNTEAFF. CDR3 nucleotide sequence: TGTGCCAGCAGCTTCGGGACTATGAACACTGAAGCTTTCTTT. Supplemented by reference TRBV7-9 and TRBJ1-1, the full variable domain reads DTGVSQNPRHKITKRGQNVTFRCDPISEHNRLYWYRQTLGQGPEFLTYFQNEAQLEKSRLLSDRFSAERPKGSFSTLEIQRTEQGDSAMYLCASSFGTMNTEAFFGQGTRLTVV.

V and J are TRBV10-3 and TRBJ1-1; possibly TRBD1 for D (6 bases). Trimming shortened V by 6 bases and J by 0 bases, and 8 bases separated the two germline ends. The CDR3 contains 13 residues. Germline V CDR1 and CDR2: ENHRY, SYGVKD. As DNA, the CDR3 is TGTGCCATCAGAGGACAGATGAACACTGAAGCTTTCTTT. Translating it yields CAIRGQMNTEAFF.

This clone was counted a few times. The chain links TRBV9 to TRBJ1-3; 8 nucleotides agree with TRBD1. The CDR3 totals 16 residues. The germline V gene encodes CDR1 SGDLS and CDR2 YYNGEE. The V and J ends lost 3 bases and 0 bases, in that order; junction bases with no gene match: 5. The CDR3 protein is CASSAGQGYSGNTIYF. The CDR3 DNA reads TGTGCCAGCAGCGCAGGACAGGGTTACTCTGGAAACACCATATATTTT.

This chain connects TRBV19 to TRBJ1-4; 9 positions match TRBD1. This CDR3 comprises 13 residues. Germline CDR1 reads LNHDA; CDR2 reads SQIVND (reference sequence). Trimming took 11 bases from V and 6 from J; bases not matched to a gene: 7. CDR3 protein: CAAKDRGHEKLFF. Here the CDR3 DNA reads TGTGCCGCCAAGGACAGGGGTCATGAAAAACTGTTTTTT.

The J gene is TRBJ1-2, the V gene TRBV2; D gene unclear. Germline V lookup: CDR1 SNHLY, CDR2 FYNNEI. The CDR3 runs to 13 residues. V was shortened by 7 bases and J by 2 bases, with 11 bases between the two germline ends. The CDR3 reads CASTLKMNYGYTF. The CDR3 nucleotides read TGTGCCAGCACTTTAAAAATGAACTATGGCTACACCTTC.

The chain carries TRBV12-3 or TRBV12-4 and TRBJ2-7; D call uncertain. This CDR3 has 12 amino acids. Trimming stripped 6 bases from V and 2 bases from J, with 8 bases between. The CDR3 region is CASRADTYEQYF. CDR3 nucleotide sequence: TGTGCCAGCAGGGCCGATACCTACGAGCAGTACTTC.

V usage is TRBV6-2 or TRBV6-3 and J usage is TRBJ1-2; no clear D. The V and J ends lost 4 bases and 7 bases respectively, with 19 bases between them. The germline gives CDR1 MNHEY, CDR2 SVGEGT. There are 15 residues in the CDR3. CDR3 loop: CASSSAKPEVGGYTF. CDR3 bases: TGTGCCAGCAGTTCCGCCAAGCCAGAGGTCGGTGGCTACACCTTC.

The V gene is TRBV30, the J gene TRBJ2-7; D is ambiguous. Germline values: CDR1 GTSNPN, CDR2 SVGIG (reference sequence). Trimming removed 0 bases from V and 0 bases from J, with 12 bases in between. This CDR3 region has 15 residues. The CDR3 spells CAWSVPRLSSYEQYF. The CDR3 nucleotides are TGTGCCTGGAGTGTACCTAGGCTCAGCTCCTACGAGCAGTACTTC.

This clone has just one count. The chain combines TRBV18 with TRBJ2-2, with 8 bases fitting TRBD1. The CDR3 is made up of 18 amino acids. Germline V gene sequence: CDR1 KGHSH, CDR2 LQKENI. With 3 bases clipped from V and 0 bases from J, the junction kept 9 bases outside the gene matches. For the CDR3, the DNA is TGTGCCAGCTCACCCATCCCCCCGACAGGGGCGAACACCGGGGAGCTGTTTTTT. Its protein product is CASSPIPPTGANTGELFF.

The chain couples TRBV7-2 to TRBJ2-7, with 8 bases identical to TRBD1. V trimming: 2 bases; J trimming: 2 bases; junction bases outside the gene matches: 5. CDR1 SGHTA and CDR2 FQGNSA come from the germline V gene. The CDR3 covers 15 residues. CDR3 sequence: CASSLWAGGTYEQYF. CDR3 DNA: TGTGCCAGCAGCTTATGGGCAGGGGGCACCTACGAGCAGTACTTC.

CDR3 residues: CASSDAAMREGRMDTEAFF. DNA of the CDR3: TGTGCCAGCAGCGACGCCGCTATGAGAGAGGGGAGGATGGACACTGAAGCTTTCTTT. This chain connects TRBV7-9 to TRBJ1-1, with a tentative D call TRBD1 (5 bases). V was trimmed by 5 bases and J by 3 bases, leaving 28 bases between them. This CDR3 has 19 amino acids. CDR1 SEHNR and CDR2 FQNEAQ come from the germline V gene (reference sequence). Full variable domain (outside the CDR3, taken from reference TRBV7-9 and TRBJ1-1): DTGVSQNPRHKITKRGQNVTFRCDPISEHNRLYWYRQTLGQGPEFLTYFQNEAQLEKSRLLSDRFSAERPKGSFSTLEIQRTEQGDSAMYLCASSDAAMREGRMDTEAFFGQGTRLTVV.

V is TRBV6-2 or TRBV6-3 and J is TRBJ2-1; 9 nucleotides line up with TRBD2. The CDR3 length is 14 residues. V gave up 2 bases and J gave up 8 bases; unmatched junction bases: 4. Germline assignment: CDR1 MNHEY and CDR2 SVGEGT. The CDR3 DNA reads TGTGCCAGCAGTTACGCGGGGGGGCCGGATGAGCAGTTCTTC. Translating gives CASSYAGGPDEQFF.

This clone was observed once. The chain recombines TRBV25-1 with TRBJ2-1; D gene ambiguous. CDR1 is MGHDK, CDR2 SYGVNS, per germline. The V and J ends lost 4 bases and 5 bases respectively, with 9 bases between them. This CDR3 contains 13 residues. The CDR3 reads CASSVLSNNEQFF. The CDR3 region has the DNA TGTGCCAGCAGTGTTTTAAGCAACAATGAGCAGTTCTTC.

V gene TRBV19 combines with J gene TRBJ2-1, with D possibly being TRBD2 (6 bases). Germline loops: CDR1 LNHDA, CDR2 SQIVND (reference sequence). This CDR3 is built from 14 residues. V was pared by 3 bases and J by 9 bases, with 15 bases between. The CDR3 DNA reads TGTGCCAGTAGTATGGCGGGGAGTTTCGGTGAGCAGTTCTTC. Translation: CASSMAGSFGEQFF.

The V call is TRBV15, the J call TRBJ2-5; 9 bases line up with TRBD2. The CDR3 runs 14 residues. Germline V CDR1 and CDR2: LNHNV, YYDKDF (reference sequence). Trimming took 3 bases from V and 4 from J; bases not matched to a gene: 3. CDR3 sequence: CATSRNSGGETQYF. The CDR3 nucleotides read TGTGCCACCAGCAGGAATAGCGGGGGAGAGACCCAGTACTTC.

CDR3 coding DNA: TGTGCCAGTACCTCACGGGGGGTCTTATACGATGAGCAGTTCTTC. Protein product: CASTSRGVLYDEQFF. The chain is built from TRBV19 and TRBJ2-1; 7 positions match TRBD2. Germline CDR1 is LNHDA and CDR2 is SQIVND (reference sequence). The V gene end was trimmed by 7 bases and the J gene end by 8 bases; junction bases not matched to a gene: 14. This CDR3 is built from 15 residues.

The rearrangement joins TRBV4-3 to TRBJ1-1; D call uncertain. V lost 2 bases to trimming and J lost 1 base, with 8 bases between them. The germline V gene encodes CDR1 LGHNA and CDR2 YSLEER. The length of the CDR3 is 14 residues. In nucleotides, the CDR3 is TGCGCCAGCAGCCAAAACCACGGGAACACTGAAGCTTTCTTT. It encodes CASSQNHGNTEAFF.

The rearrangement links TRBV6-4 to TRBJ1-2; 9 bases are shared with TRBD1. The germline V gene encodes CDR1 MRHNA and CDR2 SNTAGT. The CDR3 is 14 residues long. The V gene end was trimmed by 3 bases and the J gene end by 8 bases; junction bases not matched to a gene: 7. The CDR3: CASSEGTGIGGYTF. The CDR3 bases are TGTGCCAGCAGTGAGGGGACAGGGATTGGAGGCTACACCTTC.

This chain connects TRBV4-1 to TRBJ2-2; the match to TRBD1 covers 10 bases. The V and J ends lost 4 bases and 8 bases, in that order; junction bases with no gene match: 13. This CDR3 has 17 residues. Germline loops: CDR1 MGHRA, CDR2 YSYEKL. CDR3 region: CASSPNPGQGFRGELFF. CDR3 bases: TGCGCCAGCAGCCCGAACCCGGGACAGGGGTTTCGAGGGGAGCTGTTTTTT.

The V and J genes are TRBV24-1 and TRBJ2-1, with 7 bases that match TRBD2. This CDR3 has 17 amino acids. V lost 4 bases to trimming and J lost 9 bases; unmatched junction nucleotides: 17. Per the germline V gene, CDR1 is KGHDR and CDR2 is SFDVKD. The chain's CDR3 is CATSDLGPTERGSEQFF. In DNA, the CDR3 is TGTGCCACCAGTGACTTGGGACCCACAGAGCGGGGTAGTGAGCAGTTCTTC.

The CDR3 spells CASSLMARGASYEQYF. CDR3 bases: TGTGCCAGCAGCTTAATGGCGCGGGGGGCCTCCTACGAGCAGTACTTC. This chain joins TRBV7-3 and TRBJ2-7; 8 positions agree with TRBD2. Germline V gene lookup returns CDR1 SGHTA and CDR2 FQGTGA. J lost 0 bases, V lost 1 base, and 5 bases had no gene match. The CDR3 totals 16 residues.

The CDR3 region is CASSSGGSNQPQHF. The CDR3 nucleotides are TGTGCCAGCAGTTCAGGGGGCTCAAATCAGCCCCAGCATTTT. The V and J genes are TRBV28 and TRBJ1-5; TRBD1 aligns across 8 bases. The ends lost 4 bases at V and 4 bases at J; junction bases unmatched: 3. This CDR3 spans 14 amino acids. Germline V gives CDR1 MDHEN, CDR2 SYDVKM. Based on the CDR3 plus reference TRBV28 and TRBJ1-5, the full variable domain is DVKVTQSSRYLVKRTGEKVFLECVQDMDHENMFWYRQDPGLGLRLIYFSYDVKMKEKGDIPEGYSVSREKKERFSLILESASTNQTSMYLCASSSGGSNQPQHFGDGTRLSIL.

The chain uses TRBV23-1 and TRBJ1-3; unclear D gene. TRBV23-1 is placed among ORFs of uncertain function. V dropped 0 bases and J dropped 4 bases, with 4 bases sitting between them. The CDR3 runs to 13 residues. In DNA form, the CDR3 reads TGCGCCAGCAGTCAATCGAGAGGAAACACCATATATTTT. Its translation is CASSQSRGNTIYF.